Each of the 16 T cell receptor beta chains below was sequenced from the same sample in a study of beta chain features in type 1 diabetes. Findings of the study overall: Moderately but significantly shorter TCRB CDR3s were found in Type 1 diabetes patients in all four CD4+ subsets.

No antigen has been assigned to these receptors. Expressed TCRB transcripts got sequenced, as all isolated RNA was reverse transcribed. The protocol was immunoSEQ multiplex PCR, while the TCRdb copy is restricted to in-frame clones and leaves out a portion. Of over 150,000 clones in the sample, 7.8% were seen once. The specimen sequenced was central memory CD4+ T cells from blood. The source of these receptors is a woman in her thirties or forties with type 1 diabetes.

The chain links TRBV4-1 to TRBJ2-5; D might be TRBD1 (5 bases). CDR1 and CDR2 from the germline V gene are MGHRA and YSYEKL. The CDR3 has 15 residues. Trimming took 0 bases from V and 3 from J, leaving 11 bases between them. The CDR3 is CASSQEPRREETQYF. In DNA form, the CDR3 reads TGCGCCAGCAGCCAAGAGCCTCGCAGGGAAGAGACCCAGTACTTC.

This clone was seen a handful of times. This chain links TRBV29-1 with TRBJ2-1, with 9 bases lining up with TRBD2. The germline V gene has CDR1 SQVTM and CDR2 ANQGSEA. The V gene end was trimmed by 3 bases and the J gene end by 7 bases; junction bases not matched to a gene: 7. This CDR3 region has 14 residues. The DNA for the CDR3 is TGCAGCGTTGACGGTAGCGGGAGTTTTAATGAGCAGTTCTTC. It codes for CSVDGSGSFNEQFF.

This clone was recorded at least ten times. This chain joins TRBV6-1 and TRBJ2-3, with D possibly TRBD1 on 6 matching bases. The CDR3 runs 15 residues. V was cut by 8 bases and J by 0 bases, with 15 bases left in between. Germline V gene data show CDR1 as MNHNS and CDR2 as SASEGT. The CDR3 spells CASSWDKLSTDTQYF. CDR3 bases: TGTGCCAGCTCCTGGGACAAACTTAGCACAGATACGCAGTATTTT.

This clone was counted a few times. CDR3 amino acids: CASSLDRVVAFF. CDR3 in DNA: TGTGCCAGCAGCCTCGACAGGGTAGTAGCTTTCTTT. The gene calls are TRBV7-9 and TRBJ1-1, with 7 bases lining up with TRBD1. The CDR3 is 12 residues long. CDR1 and CDR2 (germline): SEHNR, FQNEAQ (reference sequence). The trim removed 5 bases at V and 10 bases at J, leaving 7 bases unmatched.

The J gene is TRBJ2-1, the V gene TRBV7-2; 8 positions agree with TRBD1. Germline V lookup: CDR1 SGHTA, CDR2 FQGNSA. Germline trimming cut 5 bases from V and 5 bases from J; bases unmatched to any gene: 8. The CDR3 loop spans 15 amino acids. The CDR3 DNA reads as TGTGCCAGCAGCCTAAGGGGACAGGACAACAATGAGCAGTTCTTC. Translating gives CASSLRGQDNNEQFF.

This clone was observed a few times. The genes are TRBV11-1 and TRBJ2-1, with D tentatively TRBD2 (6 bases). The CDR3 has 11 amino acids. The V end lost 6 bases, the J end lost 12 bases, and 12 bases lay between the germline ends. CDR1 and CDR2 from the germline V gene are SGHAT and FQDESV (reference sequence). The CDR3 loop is CASRAGPRQFF. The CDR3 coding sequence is TGTGCCAGCAGGGCGGGACCCCGGCAGTTCTTC.

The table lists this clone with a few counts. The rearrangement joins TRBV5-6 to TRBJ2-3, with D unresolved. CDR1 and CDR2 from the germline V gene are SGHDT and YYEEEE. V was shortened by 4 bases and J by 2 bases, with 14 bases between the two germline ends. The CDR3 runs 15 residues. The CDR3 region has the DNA TGTGCCAGCAGCGCGGCCCCACTGTACACAGATACGCAGTATTTT. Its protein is CASSAAPLYTDTQYF.

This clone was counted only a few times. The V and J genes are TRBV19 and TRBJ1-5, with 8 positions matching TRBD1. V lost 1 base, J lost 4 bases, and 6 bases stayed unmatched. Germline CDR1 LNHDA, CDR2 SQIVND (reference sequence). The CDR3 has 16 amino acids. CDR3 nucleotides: TGTGCCAGTAGTATAGTCCTGACAGGGGTTAATCAGCCCCAGCATTTT. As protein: CASSIVLTGVNQPQHF. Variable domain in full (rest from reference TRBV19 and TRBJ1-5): DGGITQSPKYLFRKEGQNVTLSCEQNLNHDAMYWYRQDPGQGLRLIYYSQIVNDFQKGDIAEGYSVSREKKESFPLTVTSAQKNPTAFYLCASSIVLTGVNQPQHFGDGTRLSIL.

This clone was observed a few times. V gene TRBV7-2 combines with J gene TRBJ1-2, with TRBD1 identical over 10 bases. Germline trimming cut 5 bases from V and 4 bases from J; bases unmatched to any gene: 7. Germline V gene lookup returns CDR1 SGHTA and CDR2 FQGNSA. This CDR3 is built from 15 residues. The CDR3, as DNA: TGTGCCAGCAGCCCCGAGACAGGGGGCGCCTATGGCTACACCTTC. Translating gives CASSPETGGAYGYTF.

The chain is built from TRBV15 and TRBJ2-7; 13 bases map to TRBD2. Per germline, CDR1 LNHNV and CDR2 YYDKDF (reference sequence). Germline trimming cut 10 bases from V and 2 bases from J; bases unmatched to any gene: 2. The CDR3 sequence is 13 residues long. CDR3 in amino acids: CAIGTSGTYEQYF. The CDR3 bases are TGTGCCATCGGGACTAGCGGGACCTACGAGCAGTACTTC.

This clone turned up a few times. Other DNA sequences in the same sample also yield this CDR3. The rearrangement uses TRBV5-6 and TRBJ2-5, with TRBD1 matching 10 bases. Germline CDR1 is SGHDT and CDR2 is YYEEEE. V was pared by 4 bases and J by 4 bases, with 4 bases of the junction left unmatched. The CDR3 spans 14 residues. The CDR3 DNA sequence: TGTGCCAGCAGCCCGGACAGGGGGGCAGAGACCCAGTACTTC. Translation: CASSPDRGAETQYF.

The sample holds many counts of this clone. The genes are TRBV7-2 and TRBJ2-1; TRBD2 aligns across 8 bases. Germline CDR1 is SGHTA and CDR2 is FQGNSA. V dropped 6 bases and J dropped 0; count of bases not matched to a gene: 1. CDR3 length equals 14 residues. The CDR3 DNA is TGTGCCAGCAGTCGGGGGGGCTCCTACAATGAGCAGTTCTTC. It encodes CASSRGGSYNEQFF.

The CDR3 DNA follows: TGTGCCATCAGTGGATCGACAGGCTACAATGAGCAGTTCTTC. It translates to CAISGSTGYNEQFF. The gene calls are TRBV10-3 and TRBJ2-1, with D tentatively TRBD1 (6 bases). This CDR3 spans 14 amino acids. The V gene lost 4 bases and the J gene lost 3 bases, with 10 bases spanning the gap. CDR1 and CDR2 (germline): ENHRY, SYGVKD.

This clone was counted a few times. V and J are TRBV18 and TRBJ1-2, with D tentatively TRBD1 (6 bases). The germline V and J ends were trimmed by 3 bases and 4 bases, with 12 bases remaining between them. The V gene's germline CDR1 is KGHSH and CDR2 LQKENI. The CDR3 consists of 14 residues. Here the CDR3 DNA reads TGTGCCAGCTCACCGGACAGTCTGCGCTATGGCTACACCTTC. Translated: CASSPDSLRYGYTF.

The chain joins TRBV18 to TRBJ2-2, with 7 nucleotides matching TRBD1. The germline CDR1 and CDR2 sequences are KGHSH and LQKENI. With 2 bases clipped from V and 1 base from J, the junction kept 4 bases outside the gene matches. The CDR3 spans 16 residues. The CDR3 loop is CASSPSRQGNTGELFF. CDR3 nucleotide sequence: TGTGCCAGCTCACCATCCCGACAGGGGAACACCGGGGAGCTGTTTTTT.

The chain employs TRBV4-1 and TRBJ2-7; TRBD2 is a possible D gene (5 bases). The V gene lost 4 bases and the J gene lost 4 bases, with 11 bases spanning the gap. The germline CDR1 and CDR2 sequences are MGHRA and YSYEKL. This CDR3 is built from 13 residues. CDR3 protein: CASSLDSLYEQYF. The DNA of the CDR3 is TGCGCCAGCAGCCTGGACTCCCTTTACGAGCAGTACTTC.